The source of this TCR beta chain is a study of T cell responses to AZD1222 COVID-19 vaccine. For the study at large: Second-dose schedules of about 4 or about 12 weeks were combined. Study findings and constraints: Repertoire samples came only from after the peak T cell response. Vaccination with two AZD1222 doses was followed by a rise in Spike-specific TCR breadth and depth. Most donors were white British and more were female, and clonal diversity was possibly underestimated.

Assay used: immunoSEQ multiplex PCR; TCRdb lists only in-frame clones, some missing. The table shows about 70,000 clones, with roughly 84% occurring only once. About this clone itself: Its antigen is undetermined.

V was pared by 0 bases and J by 0 bases, with 3 bases between. The length of the CDR3 is 14 residues. Germline-derived CDR1 and CDR2 are LGHNA and YNFKEQ. The sequence was collected from an adult in good health. The chain joins TRBV4-2 to TRBJ1-3; D remains unclear. The source was peripheral blood, collected on day 0 of AZD1222 vaccination. The CDR3 coding sequence is TGTGCCAGCAGCCAAGATCTCTCTGGAAACACCATATATTTT. Translation: CASSQDLSGNTIYF.